Listed below are T cell receptor beta chains from one sample, sequenced in a study of T cell repertoires in cytomegalovirus infection. TCRdb processed the reads anew with MiXCR; each CDR3 protein has one entry. This sample has roughly 90,000 distinct CDR3 sequences, with 25% to 30% found just once. These receptors' targets are unknown. The sequencing here drew on CD8+ T cells from cultured PBMCs, taken from culture after CMV antigen stimulation. The receptors derive from a human donor in good health (CMV status not recorded). Some clones in this sample may be carry-over from other donors' samples. Both conserved end residues are part of each CDR3. Fields, in order: clone size, V gene, D gene, J gene, CDR3 DNA, CDR3 protein. A D gene is named only where the DNA matches it firmly. Clone size is stated in some rows and not others, as once, few, many or a class when expanded.

.	TRBV6-6	.	TRBJ1-1	TGTGCCAGCAGCCGACGGGAGGGAGGGACTGAAGCTTTCTTT	CASSRREGGTEAFF
.	TRBV28	.	TRBJ2-3	TGTGCCAGCATGTTCCGGGGCCCCTTCACAGATACGCAGTATTTT	CASMFRGPFTDTQYF
.	TRBV7-9	.	TRBJ1-3	TGTGCCAGCAGCCCCTACCCGGCAGAGAGAAACACCATATATTTT	CASSPYPAERNTIYF
few	TRBV6-1	TRBD1	TRBJ1-2	TGTGCCAGCAGTGGCCCCGTGCGGAACAGGGGCGATGAGCTTGGCTACACCTTC	CASSGPVRNRGDELGYTF
.	TRBV6-6	.	TRBJ1-2	TGTGCCAGCAGCCTTGAACCGGGCCCCTTGCCCGGCTACACCTTC	CASSLEPGPLPGYTF
many	TRBV12-3/TRBV12-4	TRBD2	TRBJ2-1	TGTGCCAGCAGTCACCTCGGGGGGTCGGACTACAATGAGCAGTTCTTC	CASSHLGGSDYNEQFF
many	TRBV7-8	TRBD1	TRBJ2-7	TGTGCCAGCAGCTCGTACGACAGGGGAAACGAGCAGTACTTC	CASSSYDRGNEQYF
.	TRBV6-5	.	TRBJ2-2	TGTGCCAGCAGTCCGGTCGGCACCGGGGAGCTGTTTTTT	CASSPVGTGELFF
few	TRBV27	TRBD2	TRBJ2-1	TGTGCCAGCAGCCCAATAGCGGGGGGTTCGCGAGAGCAGTTCTTC	CASSPIAGGSREQFF
.	TRBV5-5	.	TRBJ1-2	TGTGCCAGCAGCCCCACTGATGGGGGGGGCTATGGCTACACCTTC	CASSPTDGGGYGYTF
few	TRBV4-2	.	TRBJ2-2	TGTGCCAGCACTCTAGTCGTGAACACCGGGGAGCTGTTTTTT	CASTLVVNTGELFF
.	TRBV13	TRBD2	TRBJ2-1	TGTGCCAGCAGCCGGACTAGCGGGGGTGAGGATGAGCAGTTCTTC	CASSRTSGGEDEQFF
few	TRBV29-1	TRBD2	TRBJ2-7	TGCAGCGTTGTCGCAGCGGGGGCCTACGAGCAGTACTTC	CSVVAAGAYEQYF
.	TRBV7-8	.	TRBJ2-1	TGTGCCAGCAGTTTTTTCAGATACAATGAGCAGTTCTTC	CASSFFRYNEQFF
few	TRBV28	TRBD2	TRBJ2-1	TGTGCCAGCAGTTTAACCCTCAGCGGGGGGGCGCATGAGCAGTTCTTC	CASSLTLSGGAHEQFF
few	TRBV3-1	.	TRBJ2-7	TGTGCCAGCAGCCAAGTTGGGGGCGGGTACGAGCAGTACTTC	CASSQVGGGYEQYF
.	TRBV6-6	TRBD2	TRBJ2-2	TGTGCCGGCTGTGAGCGGGGAAAAACCGGGGAGCTGTTTTTT	CAGCERGKTGELFF
few	TRBV27	.	TRBJ1-4	TGTGCCAGCAGTTTATGGGGGGCACCAACTAATGAAAAACTGTTTTTT	CASSLWGAPTNEKLFF
.	TRBV2	.	TRBJ1-1	TGTGCCAGCAGTGAAGAACAAGGTTCCATGAACACTGAAGCTTTCTTT	CASSEEQGSMNTEAFF
.	TRBV5-1	.	TRBJ1-3	TGCGCCAGCAGCTTAACCCCATCTGGCTCTGGAAACACCATATATTTT	CASSLTPSGSGNTIYF
.	TRBV2	.	TRBJ2-7	TGTGCCAATTCGGGACCTCTCTCCTACGAGCAGTACTTC	CANSGPLSYEQYF
.	TRBV28	.	TRBJ1-2	TGTGCCAGCAGTTTCCTTCCCCGGATTCCTGGGGGCGCTTATAATGGCTACACCTTC	CASSFLPRIPGGAYNGYTF
.	TRBV27	TRBD1	TRBJ2-7	TGTGCCAGCAGCCCGGGGACAGGCCTGCGGGAGCAGTACTTC	CASSPGTGLREQYF
few	TRBV7-6	TRBD1	TRBJ2-7	TGTGCCAGCAGCCCGGGTCCAGGGGGCAGTTACGAGCAGTACTTC	CASSPGPGGSYEQYF
few	TRBV5-6	TRBD1	TRBJ2-1	TGTGCCAGCAGCTTTGCGACAGGGGCCGGCTACAATGAGCAGTTCTTC	CASSFATGAGYNEQFF
.	TRBV12-3/TRBV12-4	.	TRBJ2-5	TGTGCCAGCAGTCCTGGAGGGGGTGGGGGTGTGGAGACCCAGTACTTC	CASSPGGGGGVETQYF
.	TRBV5-6	.	TRBJ1-2	TGTGCCAGCAGCCTAGGAATGGGGACGGATACCAGGGCCCCCTATGGCTACACCTTC	CASSLGMGTDTRAPYGYTF
many	TRBV7-2	.	TRBJ1-5	TGTGCCAGCAGCTTAGTCCTCATGGGCAATCAGCCCCAGCATTTT	CASSLVLMGNQPQHF
few	TRBV19	.	TRBJ2-7	TGTGCCAGTCACCCAGGGGACAAATACTACGAGCAGTACTTC	CASHPGDKYYEQYF
.	TRBV19	.	TRBJ1-5	TGTGCCAGTAGTATAGAGGGAACCCTTGATCAGCCCCAGCATTTT	CASSIEGTLDQPQHF
.	TRBV4-2	.	TRBJ2-1	TGTGCCAGCAGCCAAGATGTAGGGACATCCAATGAGCAGTTCTTC	CASSQDVGTSNEQFF
.	TRBV27	.	TRBJ2-2	TGTGCCAGCAGTTTTCTACAGGGTCCCACCGGGGAGCTGTTTTTT	CASSFLQGPTGELFF
.	TRBV4-1	.	TRBJ1-1	TGCGCCAGCAGCGTCTGGACGGGGAACACTGAAGCTTTCTTT	CASSVWTGNTEAFF
few	TRBV4-2	TRBD2	TRBJ2-1	TGTGCCAGCAGCCAGACCGGGAGGGGAGCATATGAGCAGTTCTTC	CASSQTGRGAYEQFF
.	TRBV7-9	TRBD2	TRBJ2-3	TGTGCCAGCAGTTCCCCTAAGCGGGACAGCACAGATACGCAGTATTTT	CASSSPKRDSTDTQYF
many	TRBV7-2	.	TRBJ1-6	TGTGCCAGCAGCTTAGATAGGGGGGACTTTAATTCACCCCTCCACTTT	CASSLDRGDFNSPLHF
.	TRBV20-1	TRBD2	TRBJ2-5	TGCAGTGCTAGCCCCTTACTAGCGGGGGGGCGGGAGACCCAGTACTTC	CSASPLLAGGRETQYF
.	TRBV6-5	.	TRBJ1-5	TGTGCCAGCAGCGGACGGCGCAATCAGCCCCAGCATTTT	CASSGRRNQPQHF
few	TRBV5-1	TRBD2	TRBJ2-1	TGCGCCAGCAGCGTAAGCGGGGCCTACAATGAGCAGTTCTTC	CASSVSGAYNEQFF
.	TRBV6-2/TRBV6-3	.	TRBJ1-1	TGTGCCAGCAGCAATCTGCCGGGGGGGCAAGAGGCTTTCTTT	CASSNLPGGQEAFF